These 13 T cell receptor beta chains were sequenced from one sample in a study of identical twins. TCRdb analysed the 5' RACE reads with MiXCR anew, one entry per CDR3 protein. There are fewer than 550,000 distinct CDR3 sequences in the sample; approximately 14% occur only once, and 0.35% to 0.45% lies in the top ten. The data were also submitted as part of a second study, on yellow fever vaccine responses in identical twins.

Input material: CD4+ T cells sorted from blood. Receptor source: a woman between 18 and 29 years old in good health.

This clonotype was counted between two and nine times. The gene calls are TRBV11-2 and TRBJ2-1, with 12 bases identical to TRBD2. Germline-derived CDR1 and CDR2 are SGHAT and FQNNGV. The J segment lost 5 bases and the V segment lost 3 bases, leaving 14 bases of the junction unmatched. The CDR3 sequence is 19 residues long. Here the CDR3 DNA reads TGTGCCAGCAGCTTGTCTCCGGGACTAGCGGGCTCCCGTGACAATGAGCAGTTCTTC. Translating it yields CASSLSPGLAGSRDNEQFF.

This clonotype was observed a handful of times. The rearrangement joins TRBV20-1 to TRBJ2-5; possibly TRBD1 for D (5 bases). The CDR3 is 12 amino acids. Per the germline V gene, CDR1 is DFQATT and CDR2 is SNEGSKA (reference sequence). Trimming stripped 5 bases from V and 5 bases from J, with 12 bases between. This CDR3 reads CSASQGGETQYF. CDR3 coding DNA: TGCAGTGCTTCTCAGGGTGGGGAGACCCAGTACTTC.

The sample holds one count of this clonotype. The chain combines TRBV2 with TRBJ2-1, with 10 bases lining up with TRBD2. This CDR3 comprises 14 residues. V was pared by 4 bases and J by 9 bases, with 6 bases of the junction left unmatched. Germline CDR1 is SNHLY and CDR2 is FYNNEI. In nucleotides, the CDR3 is TGTGCCAGCAGTGTGAGGGCTAGCGGGAGTGAGCAGTTCTTC. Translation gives CASSVRASGSEQFF.

CDR3 nucleotides: TGTGCCAGCAGCTTGAGTGAGGGGATCCATCAGCCCCAGCATTTT. Translation: CASSLSEGIHQPQHF. The chain is built from TRBV7-9 and TRBJ1-5, with a weak D call TRBD1 (5 bases). The CDR3 has 15 amino acids. The V and J ends lost 3 bases and 5 bases respectively, with 14 bases between them. Germline CDR1 is SEHNR and CDR2 is FQNEAQ (reference sequence).

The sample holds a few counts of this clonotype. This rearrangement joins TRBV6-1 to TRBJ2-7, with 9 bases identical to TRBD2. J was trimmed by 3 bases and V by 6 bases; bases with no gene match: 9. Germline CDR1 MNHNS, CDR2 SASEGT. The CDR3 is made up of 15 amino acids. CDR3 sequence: CASRPSGNLDYEQYF. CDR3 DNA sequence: TGTGCCAGCAGGCCTAGCGGGAATCTAGACTACGAGCAGTACTTC.

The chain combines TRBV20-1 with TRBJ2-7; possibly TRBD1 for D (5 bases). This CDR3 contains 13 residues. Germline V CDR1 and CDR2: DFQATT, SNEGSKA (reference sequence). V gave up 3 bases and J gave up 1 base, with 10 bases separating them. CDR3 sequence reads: CSASGAVSYEQYF. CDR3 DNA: TGCAGTGCTAGTGGGGCAGTTTCCTACGAGCAGTACTTC.

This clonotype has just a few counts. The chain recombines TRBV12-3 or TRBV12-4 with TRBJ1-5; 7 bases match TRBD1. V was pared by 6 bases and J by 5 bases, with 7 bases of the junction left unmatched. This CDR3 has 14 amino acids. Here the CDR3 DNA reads TGTGCCAGCAGCCAGACAGGGTTGGATCAGCCCCAGCATTTT. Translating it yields CASSQTGLDQPQHF.

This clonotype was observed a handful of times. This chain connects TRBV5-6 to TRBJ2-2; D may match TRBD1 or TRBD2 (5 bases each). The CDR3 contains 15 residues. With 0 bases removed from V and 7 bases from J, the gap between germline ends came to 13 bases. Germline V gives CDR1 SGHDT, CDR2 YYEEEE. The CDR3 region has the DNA TGTGCCAGCAGCTTGGGCAGACTACAGGTCGGGGAGCTGTTTTTT. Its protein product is CASSLGRLQVGELFF. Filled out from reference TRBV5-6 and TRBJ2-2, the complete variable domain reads DAGVTQSPTHLIKTRGQQVTLRCSPKSGHDTVSWYQQALGQGPQFIFQYYEEEERQRGNFPDRFSGHQFPNYSSELNVNALLLGDSALYLCASSLGRLQVGELFFGEGSRLTVL.

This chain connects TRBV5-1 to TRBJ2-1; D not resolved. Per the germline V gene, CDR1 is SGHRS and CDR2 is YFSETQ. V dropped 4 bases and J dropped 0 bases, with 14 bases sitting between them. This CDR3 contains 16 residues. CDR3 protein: CASSPQISSSYNEQFF. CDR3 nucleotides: TGCGCCAGCAGCCCGCAGATCTCTAGCTCCTACAATGAGCAGTTCTTC.

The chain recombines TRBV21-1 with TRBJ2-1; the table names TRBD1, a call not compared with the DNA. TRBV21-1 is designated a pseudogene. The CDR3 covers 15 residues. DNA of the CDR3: TGTGCCAGCAGCAAAGTTGGGGACCTAAAAAATGAGCAGTTCTTC. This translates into CASSKVGDLKNEQFF.

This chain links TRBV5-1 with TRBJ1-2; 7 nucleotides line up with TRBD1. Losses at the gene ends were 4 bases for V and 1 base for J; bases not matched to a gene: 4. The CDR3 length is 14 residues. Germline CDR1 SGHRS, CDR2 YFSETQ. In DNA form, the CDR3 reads TGCGCCAGCAGCGCCAACAGGGGTAACTATGGCTACACCTTC. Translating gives CASSANRGNYGYTF.

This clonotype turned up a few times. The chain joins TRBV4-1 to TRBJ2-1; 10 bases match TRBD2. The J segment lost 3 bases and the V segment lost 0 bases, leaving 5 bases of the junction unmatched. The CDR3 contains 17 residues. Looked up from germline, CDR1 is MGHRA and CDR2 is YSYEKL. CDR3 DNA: TGCGCCAGCAGCCAAGATTTTTTAGCGGGAGGCTACAATGAGCAGTTCTTC. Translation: CASSQDFLAGGYNEQFF.

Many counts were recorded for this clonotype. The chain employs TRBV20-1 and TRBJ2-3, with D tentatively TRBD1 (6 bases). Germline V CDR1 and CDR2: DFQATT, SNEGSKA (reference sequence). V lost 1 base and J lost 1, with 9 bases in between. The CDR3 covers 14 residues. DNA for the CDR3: TGCAGTGCTAGAGTAACAGGGCGCACAGATACGCAGTATTTT. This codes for CSARVTGRTDTQYF.